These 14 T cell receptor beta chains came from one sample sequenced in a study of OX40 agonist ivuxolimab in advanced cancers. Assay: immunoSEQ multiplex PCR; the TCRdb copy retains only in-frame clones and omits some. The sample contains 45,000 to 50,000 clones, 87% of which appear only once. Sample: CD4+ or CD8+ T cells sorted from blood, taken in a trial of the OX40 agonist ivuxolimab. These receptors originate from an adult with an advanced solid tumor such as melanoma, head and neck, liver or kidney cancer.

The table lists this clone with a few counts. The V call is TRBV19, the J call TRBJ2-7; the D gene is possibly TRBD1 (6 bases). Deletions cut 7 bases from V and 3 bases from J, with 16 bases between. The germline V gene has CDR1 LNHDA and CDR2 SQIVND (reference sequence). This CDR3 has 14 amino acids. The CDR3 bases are TGTGCCAGTACCCCGAGGGGGTTGGACTACGAGCAGTACTTC. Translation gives CASTPRGLDYEQYF.

CDR3 sequence: CASSPAGLAGGDTQYF. DNA of the CDR3: TGTGCCAGCTCACCAGCCGGACTAGCGGGAGGCGATACGCAGTATTTT. The J gene is TRBJ2-3, the V gene TRBV18; 14 bases are a match to TRBD2. V dropped 2 bases and J dropped 6; count of bases not matched to a gene: 4. The CDR3 consists of 16 residues. CDR1 and CDR2 from the germline V gene are KGHSH and LQKENI.

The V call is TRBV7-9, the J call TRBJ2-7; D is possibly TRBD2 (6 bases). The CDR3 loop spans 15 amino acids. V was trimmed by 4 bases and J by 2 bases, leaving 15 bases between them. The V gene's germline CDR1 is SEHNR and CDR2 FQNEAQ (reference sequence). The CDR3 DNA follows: TGTGCCAGCAGCTCCTCCCGGGGGAAAGCCTACGAGCAGTACTTC. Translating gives CASSSSRGKAYEQYF.

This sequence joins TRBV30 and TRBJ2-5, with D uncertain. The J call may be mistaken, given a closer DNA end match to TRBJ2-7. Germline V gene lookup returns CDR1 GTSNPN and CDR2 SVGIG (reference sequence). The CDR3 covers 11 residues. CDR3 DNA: TGTGCCTGGAGGCGGACCTACGAGCAGTACTTC. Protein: CAWRRTYEQYF.

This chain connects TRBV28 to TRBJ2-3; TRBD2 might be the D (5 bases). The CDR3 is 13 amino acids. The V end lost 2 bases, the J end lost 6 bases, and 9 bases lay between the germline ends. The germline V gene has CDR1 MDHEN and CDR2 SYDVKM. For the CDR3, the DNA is TGTGCCAGCAGTTTAGTAGCGCCCGATACGCAGTATTTT. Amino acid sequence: CASSLVAPDTQYF.

The CDR3 protein is CASSPVLTWTGELFF. The CDR3 DNA reads as TGTGCCAGCAGCCCGGTTTTAACGTGGACCGGGGAGCTGTTTTTT. The chain carries TRBV28 and TRBJ2-2; D not certain. The germline V gene has CDR1 MDHEN and CDR2 SYDVKM. Deletions cut 6 bases from V and 5 bases from J, with 16 bases between. The CDR3 totals 15 residues.

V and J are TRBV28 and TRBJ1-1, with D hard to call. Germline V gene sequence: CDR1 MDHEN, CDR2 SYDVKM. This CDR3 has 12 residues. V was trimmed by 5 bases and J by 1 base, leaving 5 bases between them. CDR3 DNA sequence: TGTGCCAGCAGTGGCCCGAACACTGAAGCTTTCTTT. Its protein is CASSGPNTEAFF.

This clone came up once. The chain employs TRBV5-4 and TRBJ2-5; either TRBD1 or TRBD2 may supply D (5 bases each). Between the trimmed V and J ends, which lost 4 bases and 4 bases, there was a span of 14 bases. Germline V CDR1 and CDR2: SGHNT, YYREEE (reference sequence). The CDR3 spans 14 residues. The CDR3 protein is CASSPGTDLETQYF. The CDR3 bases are TGTGCCAGCAGCCCCGGGACGGACTTAGAGACCCAGTACTTC.

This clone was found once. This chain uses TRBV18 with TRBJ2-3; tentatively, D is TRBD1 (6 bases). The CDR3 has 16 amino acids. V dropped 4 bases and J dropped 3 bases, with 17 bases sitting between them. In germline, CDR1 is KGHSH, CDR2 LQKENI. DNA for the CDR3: TGTGCCAGCTCACGGACAGCTTGGGGTCCAACAGATACGCAGTATTTT. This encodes CASSRTAWGPTDTQYF.

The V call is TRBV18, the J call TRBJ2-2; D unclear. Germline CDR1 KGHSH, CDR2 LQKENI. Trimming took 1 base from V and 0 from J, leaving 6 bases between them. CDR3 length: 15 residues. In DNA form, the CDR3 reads TGTGCCAGCTCACCACGGATAACGAACACCGGGGAGCTGTTTTTT. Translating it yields CASSPRITNTGELFF.

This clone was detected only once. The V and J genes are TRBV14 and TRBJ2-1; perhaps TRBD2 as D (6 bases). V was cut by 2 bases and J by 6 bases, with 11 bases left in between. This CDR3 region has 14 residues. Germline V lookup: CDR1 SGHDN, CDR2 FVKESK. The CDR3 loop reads CASSQIFGGNEQFF. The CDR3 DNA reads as TGTGCCAGCAGCCAAATTTTCGGGGGCAATGAGCAGTTCTTC.

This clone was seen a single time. The CDR3 nucleotides are TGTGCCAGCAGCCTAAGTAGGGGGGAGGACACCGGGGAGCTGTTTTTT. Its translation is CASSLSRGEDTGELFF. V and J are TRBV11-3 and TRBJ2-2; D assignment may be TRBD1 or TRBD2 (6 bases each). This CDR3 is built from 16 residues. The V end was cut by 5 bases, the J end by 3 bases, with 16 bases between. Germline values: CDR1 SGHNT, CDR2 YENEEA.

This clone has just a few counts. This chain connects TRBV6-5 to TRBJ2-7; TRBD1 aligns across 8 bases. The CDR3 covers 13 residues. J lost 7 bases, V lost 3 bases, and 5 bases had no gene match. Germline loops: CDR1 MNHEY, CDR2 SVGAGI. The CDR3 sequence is CASSYQGAWEQYF. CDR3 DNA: TGTGCCAGCAGTTATCAGGGGGCATGGGAGCAGTACTTC.

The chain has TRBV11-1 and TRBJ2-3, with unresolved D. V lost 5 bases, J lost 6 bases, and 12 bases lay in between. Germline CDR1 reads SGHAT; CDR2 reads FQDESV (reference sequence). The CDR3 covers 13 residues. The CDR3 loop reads CASSRPSADTQYF. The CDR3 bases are TGTGCCAGCAGCCGACCTTCGGCCGATACGCAGTATTTT.